This T cell receptor delta chain was observed in a study of Vδ1+ human thymocytes. Study-wide points: About 20% of thymic delta-chain sequences were Vdelta2, with few Vdelta3, unlike blood Vdelta1+ controls. Thymic TRG and TRD repertoires appeared highly polyclonal. TRD repertoires were essentially private, unlike widely shared TRG clonotypes. Bulk data may be misread because of unexpected Vdelta2 sequences.

A remark on this clone: No antigen is known for it. Other DNA variants within this sample encode the same CDR3.

J gave up 0 bases and V 0 bases, and 9 bases lay outside the gene matches. The CDR3 runs 18 residues. Germline loops: CDR1 TSWWSYY, CDR2 QGS. Extracted RNA was reverse transcribed into cDNA. Multiplex PCR used pooled V-gene forward primers and a constant-region reverse primer to amplify CDR3s. TCRdb fed the multiplex PCR reads into CATT to redo clone calling. The sample yields 80,000 or so delta-chain clones, about 30% seen once. Thymocytes were sorted as CD3+ TCRVdelta1+ TCRVdelta2- after alphabeta T cell depletion. The sequencing sample was made of Vdelta1+ gamma-delta thymocytes from the thymus. Specified subset: FACS-sorted CD3+ TCRalphabeta- TCRVdelta1+ TCRVdelta2- thymocytes. The source is a boy under two years old who had congenital heart surgery. The genes are TRDV1 and TRDJ1, with TRDD3 identical over 8 bases. This chain's CDR3 is CALGELRGDTQYTDKLIF. The CDR3 coding sequence is TGTGCTCTTGGGGAACTCCGCGGGGATACCCAGTACACCGATAAACTCATCTTT.